This paragraph reports one T cell receptor (beta chain). This clonotype was detected only a few times. Its antigen remains unidentified. Base quality data are lacking; no much larger clone is found one base away. This sample stems from a study of T cells in Graves' hyperthyroidism and ophthalmopathy (dated by TCRdb to between 2019 and 2020). Notes on the research overall: Peripheral blood samples were taken at initial diagnosis, before any treatment was given. Following sampling, methimazole starting at 30 mg daily was given to hyperthyroidism patients, and high-dose intravenous methylprednisolone was given to ophthalmopathy patients. The 100 discovery patients were randomly split 7:3 into training and test sets. The study also compared thyroid tissue and blood T-cell repertoires from 6 or 7 Graves' hyperthyroidism patients. According to the paper, TCR Vbeta CDR3 sequencing was carried out on 135 peripheral blood samples, which came from 40 to 45 ophthalmopathy, 80 or so hyperthyroidism and roughly 17 progressor patients. TCR V-J signatures able to tell the groups apart were searched for in a discovery cohort of 90 to 100 patients, of whom roughly 42 had Graves' ophthalmopathy and 55 to 60 had stable Graves' hyperthyroidism. Whether ophthalmopathy could be predicted prospectively was tested in an independent validation cohort made up of 18 hyperthyroidism patients plus 17 patients who later progressed to ophthalmopathy. The full study reports these points: In validation, the model predicted progression to ophthalmopathy a median of roughly 6.5 months before onset, with 70% to 71% sensitivity and 72.22% specificity. A model built on a 13 V-J signature distinguished ophthalmopathy from stable hyperthyroidism, reaching 85% to 90% sensitivity and around 81% specificity in cross-validation and 80%/75% in testing. Most expanded thyroid clonotypes (frequency above 0.001) were also detected in blood, suggesting blood repertoires may reflect thyroid immune responses. No statistical method was used to fix the sample size in advance, and group allocation was not hidden from the investigators.

From V the trimming removes 0 bases and from J it removes 3 bases, while the gene matches leave 8 bases of the junction unaccounted for. The CDR3 goes from the cysteine to the phenylalanine over 17 residues. Only CDR3 DNA is held: 51 bases, read in frame from base 1. Per the germline V gene, SGDLS is the CDR1 and YYNGEE is the CDR2. Amplification of TCR beta CDR3 regions was carried out from RNA transcripts. The first round of RT-PCR for the TCR CDR3 was performed with the HTBI primer set and the Qiagen OneStep RT-PCR kit. A second multiplex PCR round built the libraries, followed by size selection and purification. Sequencing of the libraries was done on an Illumina HiSeq2000 using paired-end 100 bp reads. Under the source paper's analysis protocol: SOAPnuke was used to process the raw data, throwing out any read that contained adapters or uncalled bases, had a mean Phred below 15, or lacked an exact constant-primer or identifier match. COPE v1.2.5 was used to merge high-quality paired reads, and clonotypes were defined as unique nucleotide sequences. MiTCR v1.1 was used to align clonotypes to the IMGT TRBV, TRBD and TRBJ reference segments. The analysis included only V-J combinations with a frequency above 0.0001, which together covered over 98% of the repertoires. A TCS score was defined as the ratio between F50 (clonal expansion) and ExV (chaos), using BLOSUM62-based TCRdist between CDR3 peptides within each V-J. Welch's t-statistics and random forest reduced around 550 V-J features to about 12, which were used in a naive Bayes classifier (R e1071). The similarity between thyroid and blood repertoires was quantified using the Morisita-Horn index. The public reads were quality trimmed at Q25 with fastp and then assembled into clones with MiXCR by TCRdb, keeping productive beta chains. Rows are unified per CDR3 protein, each entry keeping the most common DNA and genes. The V and J calls were determined by TCRdb, not by the authors. In this sample the table shows around 760,000 distinct CDR3 sequences, 35% of which occur a single time. Of the sample, less than 40% is held by the ten largest clones.

Graves' hyperthyroidism was defined as stable when no progression to ophthalmopathy occurred over 18 months of follow-up. The hyperthyroidism patients were between 18 and 65 years old and newly diagnosed, with a disease duration of less than 2 months. Any patient with an uncontrolled infection, another autoimmune disease, pregnancy or lactation was excluded. Diagnoses were based on clinical symptoms, serum thyroxine and TRAb, thyroid ultrasound and orbital computed tomography. PBMCs were separated from around 9.1 ml of fresh peripheral blood using Ficoll-Paque density gradient centrifugation. Trizol reagent was used to extract total RNA, and RNA quality was then checked on an Agilent 2100 Bioanalyzer.

Rearrangement joined TRBV9 to TRBJ2-2, with TRBD2 matching 7 junction bases. This TCR was recovered from a woman in her 40s with Graves' hyperthyroidism. Sequencing was carried out using blood. Here the CDR3 is given as CASSVDLRGLHTGELFF. The sequence in DNA is TGTGCCAGCAGCGTAGATCTGAGGGGACTACACACCGGGGAGCTGTTTTTT.